A single sample is the source of the 24 T cell receptor beta chains below, sequenced in a study of response to subunit inactivated influenza vaccine. TCRdb ran MiXCR on the RT-PCR reads and lists one entry per CDR3 protein. Of about 570,000 distinct CDR3 sequences listed, roughly 12% were seen once; the top ten hold 9.5% to 12%. The sample was also reused in another study, on T cells expressing NK-cell markers. Per that paper: In generating TCR beta cDNA, 5'RACE template switching with UMIs was used.

The specimen comprised PBMCs from blood, sampled on the day of vaccination. These receptors were obtained from a man aged 50-59 years who received an inactivated influenza vaccine.

This clonotype was seen only a few times. V is TRBV3-1 and J is TRBJ2-3, with D unclear. CDR3 length: 15 residues. Germline assignment: CDR1 LGHDT and CDR2 YNNKEL (reference sequence). V was trimmed by 2 bases and J by 2 bases, leaving 11 bases between them. The CDR3: CASSQSDGFTDTQYF. The CDR3, as DNA: TGTGCCAGCAGCCAAAGCGACGGGTTCACAGATACGCAGTATTTT.

This clonotype came up a few times. The chain combines TRBV7-9 with TRBJ1-1; TRBD1 might be the D (5 bases). Germline lookup yields CDR1 SEHNR and CDR2 FQNEAQ (reference sequence). The CDR3 is 14 residues long. V was cut by 7 bases and J by 4 bases, with 16 bases left in between. CDR3 DNA sequence: TGTGCCAGCACCCCCGGAGGGGTGGGCACTGAAGCTTTCTTT. This translates into CASTPGGVGTEAFF.

J is TRBJ1-5 and V is TRBV20-1; unclear D gene. The V gene's germline CDR1 is DFQATT and CDR2 SNEGSKA (reference sequence). The CDR3 has 15 residues. Trimming cost V 3 bases and J 0 bases, with 12 bases left between them. The CDR3 bases are TGCAGTGCTAGTACAGTTTCCGATAGCAATCAGCCCCAGCATTTT. Its translation: CSASTVSDSNQPQHF.

The chain links TRBV7-6 to TRBJ2-1, with a tentative D call TRBD2 (6 bases). CDR3 length: 14 residues. The V gene lost 1 base and the J gene lost 10 bases, with 14 bases spanning the gap. Germline V CDR1 and CDR2: SGHVS, FNYEAQ. The CDR3 nucleotides are TGTGCCAGCAGCTTAGGGCGGGGTGGTGTGGAGCAGTTCTTC. Residues: CASSLGRGGVEQFF. Full variable domain (outside the CDR3, taken from reference TRBV7-6 and TRBJ2-1): GAGVSQSPRYKVTKRGQDVALRCDPISGHVSLYWYRQALGQGPEFLTYFNYEAQQDKSGLPNDRFSAERPEGSISTLTIQRTEQRDSAMYRCASSLGRGGVEQFFGPGTRLTVL.

The chain is built from TRBV20-1 and TRBJ2-5, with D unclear. The CDR3 runs to 10 residues. V lost 7 bases, J lost 0 bases, and 3 bases lay in between. CDR1 DFQATT and CDR2 SNEGSKA come from the germline V gene (reference sequence). Here the CDR3 DNA reads TGCAGTGGACACCAAGAGACCCAGTACTTC. Its translation is CSGHQETQYF.

V is TRBV10-3 and J is TRBJ1-5; D is undetermined. V was trimmed by 0 bases and J by 0 bases, leaving 6 bases between them. In germline, CDR1 is ENHRY, CDR2 SYGVKD. The CDR3 runs 15 residues. The CDR3 sequence is CAISESPYSNQPQHF. CDR3 DNA sequence: TGTGCCATCAGTGAGTCCCCTTATAGCAATCAGCCCCAGCATTTT.

V gene TRBV9 combines with J gene TRBJ2-7, with D perhaps TRBD2 (6 bases). CDR1 is SGDLS, CDR2 YYNGEE, per germline. This CDR3 has 15 amino acids. Deletions cut 0 bases from V and 6 bases from J, with 16 bases between. CDR3 region: CASSVGAGGVGEQYF. The CDR3 region has the DNA TGTGCCAGCAGCGTAGGTGCCGGCGGGGTAGGCGAGCAGTACTTC.

This clonotype has only a few counts. The chain has TRBV27 and TRBJ2-3; TRBD2 matches at 10 bases. V was pared by 5 bases and J by 3 bases, with 5 bases of the junction left unmatched. This CDR3 is built from 15 residues. In germline, CDR1 is MNHEY, CDR2 SMNVEV (reference sequence). DNA for the CDR3: TGTGCCAGCAGTCAGAGCGGGAGGGCGACAGATACGCAGTATTTT. Amino acid sequence: CASSQSGRATDTQYF.

A few counts support this clonotype. V and J are TRBV6-2 or TRBV6-3 and TRBJ2-5, with TRBD1 matching over 7 bases. The V gene end was trimmed by 5 bases and the J gene end by 2 bases; junction bases not matched to a gene: 5. The germline gives CDR1 MNHEY, CDR2 SVGEGT. This CDR3 comprises 14 residues. CDR3 nucleotide sequence: TGTGCCAGCAGTACGACGGGACAGCAAGAGACCCAGTACTTC. It codes for CASSTTGQQETQYF.

This clonotype came up once. A read error may explain this, as a much larger clone is one base away. The rearrangement uses TRBV5-1 and TRBJ1-1, with a tentative D call TRBD1 (5 bases). Between the trimmed V and J ends, which lost 4 bases and 4 bases, there was a span of 20 bases. Germline V gene data show CDR1 as SGHRS and CDR2 as YFSETQ. The CDR3 sequence is 16 residues long. The CDR3 bases are TGCGCCAGCAGCATCGGGACTTGGATTCGTGGCACTGAAGCTTTCTTT. This gives the protein CASSIGTWIRGTEAFF.

Only a few counts were recorded for this clonotype. V usage is TRBV20-1 and J usage is TRBJ2-5, with 8 bases that match TRBD1. The CDR3 has 14 amino acids. V trimming: 5 bases; J trimming: 1 base; junction bases outside the gene matches: 6. CDR1 is DFQATT and CDR2 is SNEGSKA in the germline V gene (reference sequence). In DNA form, the CDR3 reads TGCAGTGCTGGATGGGACAGGCGCCAAGAGACCCAGTACTTC. As protein: CSAGWDRRQETQYF.

V and J are TRBV6-1 and TRBJ1-1, with 7 bases that match TRBD1. CDR3 length equals 14 residues. Germline CDR1 reads MNHNS; CDR2 reads SASEGT. With V trimmed by 8 bases and J by 2 bases, 8 bases remained unmatched. The CDR3 DNA follows: TGTGCCAGCTGGGGACAGAGTCAAAACACTGAAGCTTTCTTT. Its translation: CASWGQSQNTEAFF.

V is TRBV3-1 and J is TRBJ2-3, with 10 bases fitting TRBD2. V lost 6 bases, J lost 2 bases, and 8 bases stayed unmatched. The CDR3 covers 16 residues. Germline CDR1 is LGHDT and CDR2 is YNNKEL (reference sequence). This CDR3 reads CASREGLAESTDTQYF. In DNA form, the CDR3 reads TGTGCCAGCAGAGAAGGACTAGCGGAATCCACAGATACGCAGTATTTT.

The chain recombines TRBV7-2 with TRBJ2-5; no definite D call. Deletions cut 2 bases from V and 1 base from J, with 11 bases between. CDR3 length: 15 amino acids. The germline V gene encodes CDR1 SGHTA and CDR2 FQGNSA. The CDR3 coding sequence is TGTGCCAGCAGCTTAAGGGCGAATACCCAAGAGACCCAGTACTTC. Protein sequence: CASSLRANTQETQYF.

The V gene is TRBV3-1, the J gene TRBJ1-6; TRBD1 aligns across 8 bases. V shed 4 bases and J 3 bases; nucleotides not matched to a gene: 5. The length of the CDR3 is 16 residues. CDR1 LGHDT and CDR2 YNNKEL come from the germline V gene (reference sequence). CDR3 sequence (DNA): TGTGCCAGCAGCCCCAGGGGGCTTAACTATAATTCACCCCTCCACTTT. Its translation is CASSPRGLNYNSPLHF.

This clonotype was picked up many times. The chain employs TRBV6-1 and TRBJ2-7; D gene ambiguous. V lost 7 bases to trimming and J lost 2 bases, with 12 bases between them. CDR3 length: 13 amino acids. From germline, CDR1 is MNHNS and CDR2 SASEGT. As DNA, the CDR3 is TGTGCCAGCACCCGGGCGGATACCTACGAGCAGTACTTC. Translated: CASTRADTYEQYF.

The V call is TRBV6-1, the J call TRBJ2-2; D call uncertain. Germline CDR1 is MNHNS and CDR2 is SASEGT. V shed 5 bases and J shed 5 bases, with 15 bases lying between them. The CDR3 runs to 15 residues. This CDR3 is CASSPDRSETGELFF. CDR3 nucleotides: TGTGCCAGCAGTCCGGACCGGAGTGAGACCGGGGAGCTGTTTTTT.

The sample holds a few counts of this clonotype. The chain uses TRBV4-2 and TRBJ1-3, with D possibly being TRBD1 (5 bases). The V end was cut by 3 bases, the J end by 0 bases, with 12 bases between. CDR1 and CDR2 (germline): LGHNA, YNFKEQ. The CDR3 totals 16 residues. CDR3 in amino acids: CASSQGDSSSGNTIYF. The CDR3 bases are TGTGCCAGCAGCCAGGGGGACTCTAGCTCTGGAAACACCATATATTTT.

This clonotype was detected ten times or more. The chain has TRBV7-2 and TRBJ1-3, with TRBD1 matching 9 bases. Germline V lookup: CDR1 SGHTA, CDR2 FQGNSA. V lost 1 base, J lost 4 bases, and 2 bases stayed unmatched. The CDR3 has 15 residues. The CDR3 sequence: CASSLGDRVGNTIYF. The DNA of the CDR3 is TGTGCCAGCAGCTTAGGGGACAGGGTCGGAAACACCATATATTTT.

A few counts support this clonotype. V and J are TRBV21-1 and TRBJ1-2; TRBD1 is the table's D call and was not checked against the DNA. TRBV21-1 is a listed pseudogene. CDR3 length equals 17 residues. CDR3 DNA sequence: TGTGCCAGCAGCAAAGAGGGGTGGCACAGGGACTTAGTTGGCTACACCTTC. Translating it yields CASSKEGWHRDLVGYTF.

This clonotype was seen more than once but under ten times. The chain recombines TRBV28 with TRBJ2-1, with 10 positions matching TRBD1. V lost 5 bases to trimming and J lost 9 bases; unmatched junction nucleotides: 10. The CDR3 has 15 amino acids. From germline, CDR1 is MDHEN and CDR2 SYDVKM. CDR3 nucleotides: TGTGCCAGCAGTGCCGGGACAGGGGTCTTCACTGAGCAGTTCTTC. Amino acids: CASSAGTGVFTEQFF.

This clonotype came up a few times. The CDR3 reads CASSPGPVNEQFF. The DNA of the CDR3 is TGTGCCAGTAGCCCGGGTCCTGTCAATGAGCAGTTCTTC. V is TRBV19 and J is TRBJ2-1; no firm D call. The germline V gene encodes CDR1 LNHDA and CDR2 SQIVND (reference sequence). With 6 bases removed from V and 6 bases from J, the gap between germline ends came to 12 bases. The CDR3 is made up of 13 amino acids.

This clonotype has ten or more counts. This chain links TRBV5-1 with TRBJ2-1, with TRBD2 identical over 7 bases. The V gene end was trimmed by 7 bases and the J gene end by 8 bases; junction bases not matched to a gene: 12. Germline V lookup: CDR1 SGHRS, CDR2 YFSETQ. The CDR3 is 14 amino acids. This chain's CDR3 is CASSRGGGYDEQFF. CDR3 coding DNA: TGCGCCAGCTCCCGTGGGGGGGGTTACGATGAGCAGTTCTTC. Looking up the rest from reference TRBV5-1 and TRBJ2-1 gives the full variable domain: KAGVTQTPRYLIKTRGQQVTLSCSPISGHRSVSWYQQTPGQGLQFLFEYFSETQRNKGNFPGRFSGRQFSNSRSEMNVSTLELGDSALYLCASSRGGGYDEQFFGPGTRLTVL.

This clonotype occurred many times. The rearrangement joins TRBV7-3 to TRBJ2-2; D remains ambiguous. Per germline, CDR1 SGHTA and CDR2 FQGTGA. The CDR3 loop spans 13 amino acids. V was trimmed by 2 bases and J by 8 bases, leaving 9 bases between them. CDR3 protein: CASSLLPMGELFF. The CDR3, as DNA: TGTGCCAGCAGCTTATTGCCCATGGGGGAGCTGTTTTTT. Supplemented by reference TRBV7-3 and TRBJ2-2, the full variable domain reads GAGVSQTPSNKVTEKGKYVELRCDPISGHTALYWYRQSLGQGPEFLIYFQGTGAADDSGLPNDRFFAVRPEGSVSTLKIQRTERGDSAVYLCASSLLPMGELFFGEGSRLTVL.